This T cell receptor (beta chain) was recovered during a study of cytomegalovirus exposure and HLA in healthy donors. Overall study context: Clustering assigned around 77% of the approximately 400 genotyped donors to the Caucasian-associated ancestry cluster.

V lost 2 bases to trimming and J lost 7 bases; unmatched junction nucleotides: 4. Germline V CDR1 and CDR2: SGDLS, YYNGEE. The CDR3 is made up of 15 amino acids. This clone was recorded a few times. A multiplex PCR was run with 60 Vbeta primers and 13 Jbeta primers. Profiled with immunoSEQ multiplex PCR; TCRdb holds only in-frame clones, not every one. The repertoire includes some 200,000 clones, 75% to 90% of them detected once, and 6.5% sits in the top ten. This receptor was taken from a woman aged 45-60 years in good health and CMV-seropositive. The sequencing sample was made of PBMCs. The chain recombines TRBV9 with TRBJ1-6; 9 bases align to TRBD1. The DNA of the CDR3 is TGTGCCAGCAGCGTGGGACAGGGTTGGAATTCACCCCTCCACTTT. Its translation is CASSVGQGWNSPLHF.